These T cell receptor beta chains were read from a single sample in a study of CD8 T cells in Susac syndrome. TCRdb re-analysed the immunoSEQ multiplex PCR reads in MiXCR, keeping a single row per CDR3 protein. Altogether tens of thousands of distinct CDR3 sequences are present, around 95% being singletons, with the ten largest covering about 0.26%. Material for sequencing was CD8+ T cells from PBMCs. Receptor source: a human donor in good health. The CDR3 runs from the conserved cysteine through the conserved F or W.

cdr3_length | v_call | cdr3_aa
14 | TRBV14 | CASSQLGTYNEQFF
13 | TRBV7-9 | CASSPRGRETQYF
13 | TRBV7-2 | CASSSDPTQPQHF
13 | TRBV12-3/TRBV12-4 | CASDLEGGGGYTF
12 | TRBV5-5 | CASSPQVTEAFF
17 | TRBV2 | CASSEPGLAGFYNEQFF
18 | TRBV7-7 | CASSLPEFPGLANNEQFF
15 | TRBV5-6 | CASSSGPGSGNTIYF
16 | TRBV4-3 | CASSQGRTELLGEAFF
11 | TRBV9 | CASSVGGTQYF
18 | TRBV20-1 | CSARDSETSLSSYNEQFF
13 | TRBV10-3 | CAISELMNQPQHF
13 | TRBV12-3/TRBV12-4 | CASSLSRNTEAFF
16 | TRBV6-1 | CASSTIWTGENEKLFF
14 | TRBV27 | CASSLAGSEYEQYF
16 | TRBV28 | CASSVGQGARVDTQYF
16 | TRBV20-1 | CSATGRQAISNQPQHF
13 | TRBV12-3/TRBV12-4 | CASSLGSSYEQYF
14 | TRBV5-6 | CASRLAGDAQPQHF
16 | TRBV3-1 | CASSQERSGGVDEQFF
15 | TRBV7-8 | CASSVRDSTSGELFF
15 | TRBV7-9 | CASSSRGGNDQPQHF
17 | TRBV4-3 | CASSQDGAGGWINEQFF
13 | TRBV5-1 | CASTGGSLTEQYF
16 | TRBV14 | CASSQPSRTGNTEAFF
13 | TRBV6-1 | CASSGQFAYEQYF
16 | TRBV20-1 | CSARAESEGIWYGYTF
17 | TRBV6-5 | CASSSFGTGMSNTEAFF
14 | TRBV5-1 | CASSLVQSSYEQCF
16 | TRBV9 | CASSVATGALGHEQYF
14 | TRBV12-3/TRBV12-4 | CASIRGGDTDTQYF
15 | TRBV7-9 | CASRPFGQGGEKLFF
14 | TRBV6-5 | CASSLDGGWTEAFF
16 | TRBV5-1 | CASSLVGTGETGELFF
14 | TRBV12-5 | CASASGTAYNEQFF
10 | TRBV19 | CASRAGELFF
16 | TRBV6-4 | CASSVSVEGGTDTQYF
18 | TRBV7-8 | CASSLASGLAGSYNEQFF
16 | TRBV4-3 | CASSQDQGANTGELFF
13 | TRBV5-4 | CASSLTGGSGYTF
20 | TRBV11-2 | CASSLALLTGGGPGANVLTF
14 | TRBV4-3 | CASSSHGGAFEQFF
16 | TRBV3-1 | CASSPPGTGRFHEQYF
15 | TRBV7-9 | CASSSSGDREETQYF
16 | TRBV7-2 | CASSSFLGQRAGELFF
15 | TRBV12-3/TRBV12-4 | CASTLWGGSYNEQFF
15 | TRBV7-9 | CASSLENRRDYGYTF
17 | TRBV9 | CASSAWGGTGAAGELFF
17 | TRBV9 | CASSVRAETHNNNEQFF
13 | TRBV29-1 | CSVRDSDTGELFF
15 | TRBV20-1 | CSARGGSGSNQPQHF
13 | TRBV29-1 | CSVARDDKNEQYF
15 | TRBV4-3 | CASSQGPGWSEKLFF
12 | TRBV7-2 | CASSLSGRELFF
15 | TRBV9 | CASSARTGVNTEAFF